Below are 18 T cell receptor beta chains sequenced from a single sample in a study of identical twins. A single record per CDR3 protein comes from TCRdb applying MiXCR to the 5' RACE reads. Counted here are under 300,000 distinct CDR3 sequences, 6.5% occurring once; the ten biggest clones make up about 14%. The sample was also reused in another study, on T cells expressing NK-cell markers.

Sequenced: CD8+ T cells sorted from blood. These receptors originate from a woman aged 18-30 years in good health.

This clonotype was detected a few times. The CDR3 loop is CASSIWTKNPNTGELFF. The CDR3 DNA is TGTGCCAGTAGTATTTGGACTAAAAACCCTAACACCGGGGAGCTGTTTTTT. This chain connects TRBV19 to TRBJ2-2; a weak D match, TRBD2 (6 bases). V lost 3 bases to trimming and J lost 2 bases, with 16 bases between them. The CDR3 totals 17 residues. CDR1 and CDR2 from the germline V gene are LNHDA and SQIVND (reference sequence). Full variable domain (outside the CDR3, taken from reference TRBV19 and TRBJ2-2): DGGITQSPKYLFRKEGQNVTLSCEQNLNHDAMYWYRQDPGQGLRLIYYSQIVNDFQKGDIAEGYSVSREKKESFPLTVTSAQKNPTAFYLCASSIWTKNPNTGELFFGEGSRLTVL.

In this sample, this clonotype turned up a few times. The chain has TRBV4-3 and TRBJ1-2, with 10 bases fitting TRBD1. The CDR3 is 16 residues long. Trimming removed 5 bases from V and 2 bases from J; junction bases left unmatched: 8. From germline, CDR1 is LGHNA and CDR2 YSLEER. The CDR3 sequence is CASSNRDRGTNYGYTF. The DNA of the CDR3 is TGCGCCAGCAGCAACCGGGACAGGGGCACCAACTATGGCTACACCTTC.

V and J are TRBV20-1 and TRBJ2-3; 8 nucleotides agree with TRBD2. Germline V CDR1 and CDR2: DFQATT, SNEGSKA (reference sequence). The trim removed 7 bases at V and 3 bases at J, leaving 6 bases unmatched. CDR3 length: 13 residues. CDR3 nucleotide sequence: TGCAGTGGCGCGGGAGGAATGACAGATACGCAGTATTTT. Residues: CSGAGGMTDTQYF.

This chain joins TRBV3-1 and TRBJ2-1, with D perhaps TRBD2 (6 bases). The CDR3 is made up of 18 amino acids. Germline V lookup: CDR1 LGHDT, CDR2 YNNKEL (reference sequence). V lost 1 base and J 8 bases, leaving 24 bases between the germline ends. For the CDR3, the DNA is TGTGCCAGCAGCCAAGGATATTTAGGGACTCCCGGGCGGTATGAGCAGTTCTTC. Protein product: CASSQGYLGTPGRYEQFF.

The sample holds a few counts of this clonotype. The V and J genes are TRBV7-2 and TRBJ2-3, with D possibly being TRBD1 (5 bases). The V end was cut by 4 bases, the J end by 2 bases, with 13 bases between. The CDR3 loop spans 15 amino acids. Germline V gene data show CDR1 as SGHTA and CDR2 as FQGNSA. CDR3 DNA: TGTGCCAGCAGCTCAGGGCCGGGCACCACAGATACGCAGTATTTT. As protein: CASSSGPGTTDTQYF.

This chain connects TRBV2 to TRBJ2-1, with D perhaps assigned TRBD1 or TRBD2 (6 bases each). V was trimmed by 2 bases and J by 8 bases, leaving 25 bases between them. CDR3 size: 18 residues. Germline V gene lookup returns CDR1 SNHLY and CDR2 FYNNEI. CDR3 bases: TGTGCCAGCAGTGAATGGGGGGACATTCCCAGAGCGGCGGATGAGCAGTTCTTC. Translating gives CASSEWGDIPRAADEQFF. Based on the CDR3 plus reference TRBV2 and TRBJ2-1, the full variable domain is EPEVTQTPSHQVTQMGQEVILRCVPISNHLYFYWYRQILGQKVEFLVSFYNNEISEKSEIFDDQFSVERPDGSNFTLKIRSTKLEDSAMYFCASSEWGDIPRAADEQFFGPGTRLTVL.

This clonotype was observed many times. DNA of the CDR3: TGTGCCAGCACTCCGGAAGGAGAACATTCACCCCTCCACTTT. Protein product: CASTPEGEHSPLHF. This sequence joins TRBV6-2 or TRBV6-3 and TRBJ1-6; D is unresolved. The CDR3 totals 14 residues. The V gene lost 7 bases and the J gene lost 8 bases, with 15 bases spanning the gap. Germline CDR1 is MNHEY and CDR2 is SVGEGT.

Many counts were recorded for this clonotype. This chain joins TRBV12-3 or TRBV12-4 and TRBJ2-1; D not resolved. V lost 4 bases to trimming and J lost 6 bases, with 10 bases between them. This CDR3 contains 13 residues. The CDR3 DNA reads as TGTGCCAGCAGTTCCTCTCCCGGCAATGAGCAGTTCTTC. Residues: CASSSSPGNEQFF.

At least ten counts were recorded for this clonotype. The chain uses TRBV7-9 and TRBJ2-6; no firm D call. The CDR3 runs to 16 residues. The V end was cut by 5 bases, the J end by 0 bases, with 11 bases between. The germline gives CDR1 SEHNR, CDR2 FQNEAQ (reference sequence). This CDR3 reads CASSPPTVSGANVLTF. The CDR3, as DNA: TGTGCCAGCAGCCCCCCGACGGTCTCTGGGGCCAACGTCCTGACTTTC.

This chain connects TRBV20-1 to TRBJ1-3; D is uncertain. There are 12 residues in the CDR3. The ends were cut back, 6 bases at V and 4 bases at J, with 10 bases in the middle. Germline V gene lookup returns CDR1 DFQATT and CDR2 SNEGSKA (reference sequence). This CDR3 is CSAPSGGNTIYF. In nucleotides, the CDR3 is TGCAGTGCACCCTCGGGGGGAAACACCATATATTTT.

The V and J genes are TRBV12-3 or TRBV12-4 and TRBJ2-1, with 10 nucleotides matching TRBD2. The length of the CDR3 is 16 residues. Germline trimming cut 6 bases from V and 10 bases from J; bases unmatched to any gene: 15. The CDR3 loop reads CASSPGGAGGPGEQFF. The CDR3 DNA reads as TGTGCCAGCAGCCCGGGGGGAGCGGGGGGGCCGGGAGAGCAGTTCTTC.

The rearrangement links TRBV12-5 to TRBJ1-2; D might be TRBD1 (5 bases). CDR3 length equals 15 residues. Trimming took off 5 bases at V and 2 bases at J, with 15 bases between the two ends. Per germline, CDR1 LGHNT and CDR2 FRNRAP. This CDR3 reads CASGRGDGRNYGYTF. The CDR3 nucleotides are TGTGCTAGTGGTCGGGGGGACGGGCGCAACTATGGCTACACCTTC.

This clonotype was seen more than once but under ten times. V and J are TRBV6-1 and TRBJ2-1, with D perhaps TRBD2 (6 bases). The germline V gene has CDR1 MNHNS and CDR2 SASEGT. The CDR3 covers 15 residues. V was trimmed by 5 bases and J by 7 bases, leaving 18 bases between them. The CDR3 coding sequence is TGTGCCAGCAGTACCGGGGGTCCGGGGCTAAATGAGCAGTTCTTC. It codes for CASSTGGPGLNEQFF.

The table lists this clonotype with a few counts. This chain connects TRBV9 to TRBJ1-2; D may be TRBD1 (5 bases). Germline lookup yields CDR1 SGDLS and CDR2 YYNGEE. The CDR3 runs to 16 residues. The V and J ends lost 0 bases and 7 bases respectively, with 19 bases between them. The CDR3 DNA sequence: TGTGCCAGCAGCGTAGGAGGGCAGGGCGATGGTCGTGGCTACACCTTC. The encoded protein is CASSVGGQGDGRGYTF.

Only a few counts were recorded for this clonotype. This rearrangement joins TRBV29-1 to TRBJ2-1; 11 bases agree with TRBD2. Germline V gives CDR1 SQVTM, CDR2 ANQGSEA. V lost 5 bases and J lost 9; bases outside the gene matches: 6. The CDR3 is 13 residues long. The CDR3 sequence: CSVPRLAGFEQFF. As DNA, the CDR3 is TGCAGCGTTCCCAGACTAGCGGGGTTTGAGCAGTTCTTC.

In this sample, this clonotype turned up many times. The chain uses TRBV20-1 and TRBJ2-7; 12 bases are shared with TRBD2. The CDR3 length is 15 residues. Losses at the gene ends were 4 bases for V and 6 bases for J; bases not matched to a gene: 10. Looked up from germline, CDR1 is DFQATT and CDR2 is SNEGSKA (reference sequence). CDR3 coding DNA: TGCAGTGCTAAGACTAGCGGGGGAGGGGACCTCGAGCAGTACTTC. Translating gives CSAKTSGGGDLEQYF.

The CDR3: CASSPQGQMNTEAFF. CDR3 bases: TGTGCCAGCAGCCCCCAGGGACAGATGAACACTGAAGCTTTCTTT. V is TRBV11-2 and J is TRBJ1-1; TRBD1 agrees at 7 bases. CDR3 size: 15 residues. V was clipped by 5 bases and J by 0 bases; unmatched bases: 6. Germline V lookup: CDR1 SGHAT, CDR2 FQNNGV.

This clonotype has just a few counts. The rearrangement links TRBV12-3 or TRBV12-4 to TRBJ1-4; 8 bases agree with TRBD1. The V gene end was trimmed by 10 bases and the J gene end by 4 bases; junction bases not matched to a gene: 20. There are 18 residues in the CDR3. CDR3 nucleotide sequence: TGTGCCATCACCACAAGGCTCCCCATGGACAGGGTTAATGAAAAACTGTTTTTT. Translation: CAITTRLPMDRVNEKLFF.